One and the same sample provided the 32 T cell receptor beta chains below, sequenced in a study of blood T cell repertoires in COVID-19 (TCRdb year 2020). The method was the immunoSEQ multiplex PCR assay. TCRdb limited this immuneACCESS table to in-frame rearrangements with V and J called. A share of clones is missing; checked studies link under half to unresolved V genes, and the rest is unexplained. The table for this sample lists over 25,000 clones; 90% to 95% of them were counted only once. Of the sample, around 2.4% falls within the top ten clones. Input material: peripheral blood. The receptors were sampled from a man between 50 and 59 years old with active COVID-19.

The rearrangement joins TRBV4-1 to TRBJ1-6; D gene uncertain. CDR1 is MGHRA and CDR2 is YSYEKL in the germline V gene. This CDR3 spans 16 amino acids. V was cut by 1 base and J by 6 bases, with 13 bases left in between. Written as DNA, the CDR3 is TGCGCCAGCAGCCAAGGTCTCGCGGCGTCTAATTCACCCCTCCACTTT. Translation: CASSQGLAASNSPLHF.

This clone was observed a single time. The V gene is TRBV11-2, the J gene TRBJ1-1; 7 bases match TRBD1. The CDR3 runs 15 residues. Germline V gene lookup returns CDR1 SGHAT and CDR2 FQNNGV. V lost 5 bases to trimming and J lost 4 bases; unmatched junction nucleotides: 10. The CDR3 is CASSPRQGARTEAFF. CDR3 sequence (DNA): TGTGCCAGCAGCCCCCGACAGGGAGCTCGCACTGAAGCTTTCTTT. Full variable domain (rest looked up from reference TRBV11-2 and TRBJ1-1): EAGVAQSPRYKIIEKRQSVAFWCNPISGHATLYWYQQILGQGPKLLIQFQNNGVVDDSQLPKDRFSAERLKGVDSTLKIQPAKLEDSAVYLCASSPRQGARTEAFFGQGTRLTVV.

The V gene is TRBV11-2, the J gene TRBJ2-4; 8 positions agree with TRBD2. The CDR3 contains 13 residues. Germline CDR1 SGHAT, CDR2 FQNNGV. V lost 1 base and J lost 15; bases outside the gene matches: 8. The CDR3 bases are TGTGCCAGCAGCTTAGGTGGTAGCGGGATATCGTACTTC. Translating gives CASSLGGSGISYF. The full variable domain, rest sourced from reference TRBV11-2 and TRBJ2-4, is EAGVAQSPRYKIIEKRQSVAFWCNPISGHATLYWYQQILGQGPKLLIQFQNNGVVDDSQLPKDRFSAERLKGVDSTLKIQPAKLEDSAVYLCASSLGGSGISYFGAGTRLSVL.

The J gene is TRBJ1-1, the V gene TRBV11-2, with D perhaps TRBD1 (5 bases). V was clipped by 1 base and J by 6 bases, with 9 bases between them. CDR1 SGHAT and CDR2 FQNNGV come from the germline V gene. The CDR3 is made up of 13 amino acids. The CDR3 coding sequence is TGTGCCAGCAGCTTAGCCCCAGGGTCTGAAGCTTTCTTT. Its translation is CASSLAPGSEAFF.

The CDR3 nucleotides read TGTGCCAGCAGTGAACTTCCCGGGACAGGGGGCCCCGGGGAGCTGTTTTTT. Its translation is CASSELPGTGGPGELFF. This chain uses TRBV6-4 with TRBJ2-2, with 12 bases aligning to TRBD1. The CDR3 loop spans 17 amino acids. Germline V gives CDR1 MRHNA, CDR2 SNTAGT. The J segment lost 6 bases and the V segment lost 3 bases, leaving 8 bases of the junction unmatched.

The J gene is TRBJ2-7, the V gene TRBV25-1, with a weak D call TRBD2 (7 bases). CDR3 length equals 16 residues. Germline CDR1 MGHDK, CDR2 SYGVNS. V was cut by 3 bases and J by 3 bases, with 18 bases left in between. The CDR3 nucleotides read TGTGCCAGCAGTGAGGAGGGGGGGGTGGAGGGCTACGAGCAGTACTTC. Encoded protein: CASSEEGGVEGYEQYF.

The chain combines TRBV10-3 with TRBJ2-7; 14 nucleotides agree with TRBD2. This CDR3 spans 17 amino acids. Looked up from germline, CDR1 is ENHRY and CDR2 is SYGVKD. V trimming: 4 bases; J trimming: 0 bases; junction bases outside the gene matches: 5. The CDR3 loop reads CAISGTSGGITSYEQYF. For the CDR3, the DNA is TGTGCCATCAGTGGGACTAGCGGGGGGATAACCTCCTACGAGCAGTACTTC.

This rearrangement joins TRBV27 to TRBJ2-7; no firm D call. Between the trimmed V and J ends, which lost 3 bases and 2 bases, there was a span of 20 bases. Germline V CDR1 and CDR2: MNHEY, SMNVEV (reference sequence). The length of the CDR3 is 17 residues. CDR3 bases: TGTGCCAGCAGTTTCTCTCATCGATCAGGTCGCCCCTACGAGCAGTACTTC. It specifies CASSFSHRSGRPYEQYF.

The chain has TRBV25-1 and TRBJ2-1, with D maybe TRBD1 (5 bases). Germline assignment: CDR1 MGHDK and CDR2 SYGVNS. CDR3 size: 14 residues. Trimming removed 7 bases at V and 3 bases at J, with 13 bases between. This chain's CDR3 is CASTNGAIYNEQFF. The CDR3 DNA reads as TGTGCCAGCACCAATGGGGCTATCTACAATGAGCAGTTCTTC.

V is TRBV25-1 and J is TRBJ2-2; a weak D match, TRBD1 (5 bases). The V and J ends lost 4 bases and 4 bases respectively, with 10 bases between them. Germline CDR1 reads MGHDK; CDR2 reads SYGVNS. This CDR3 is built from 14 residues. In DNA, the CDR3 is TGTGCCAGCAGTGGACCACAGGTCACCGGGGAGCTGTTTTTT. Amino acid sequence: CASSGPQVTGELFF.

Written as DNA, the CDR3 is TGTGCCAGCAGCTTTTCCAAAGCCGGGACTAGCAGTTCCTACGAGCAGTACTTC. Translating gives CASSFSKAGTSSSYEQYF. The chain is built from TRBV7-8 and TRBJ2-7, with 9 bases lining up with TRBD2. Germline-derived CDR1 and CDR2 are SGHVS and FQNEAQ. Trimming at V came to 3 bases and at J to 1 base, leaving 13 bases not matched to a gene. The length of the CDR3 is 18 residues.

The chain has TRBV27 and TRBJ1-2, with D possibly matching TRBD1 (6 bases). CDR3 length equals 14 residues. V dropped 6 bases and J dropped 6 bases, with 17 bases sitting between them. Germline CDR1 reads MNHEY; CDR2 reads SMNVEV (reference sequence). CDR3 DNA: TGTGCCAGCAGCAACCAGGGGCTCGGGGATGGCTACACCTTC. It translates to CASSNQGLGDGYTF.

V is TRBV12-3 or TRBV12-4 and J is TRBJ1-1, with a weak D call TRBD1 (5 bases). The CDR3 extends over 12 amino acids. V lost 7 bases, J lost 11 bases, and 17 bases lay in between. The CDR3 sequence: CASNPQGWGAFF. CDR3 sequence (DNA): TGTGCCAGCAATCCTCAAGGGTGGGGCGCTTTCTTT.

On this clone: One end of the junction does not line up with germline, which may come from a read error. The identical CDR3 is also encoded by other nucleotide sequences in the sample. The V call is TRBV7-3, the J call TRBJ1-2; 8 nucleotides align to TRBD1. This CDR3 is built from 13 residues. The germline V gene encodes CDR1 SGHTA and CDR2 FQGTGA. CDR3 sequence reads: CASSSGQGYGYTF. The DNA of the CDR3 is TGCGCCAGCAGCTCCGGACAGGGCTATGGCTACACCTTC.

The chain recombines TRBV5-1 with TRBJ2-5; 11 bases fit TRBD2. Germline lookup yields CDR1 SGHRS and CDR2 YFSETQ. V lost 4 bases, J lost 3 bases, and 5 bases stayed unmatched. The CDR3 is made up of 15 amino acids. CDR3: CASSMTTSGEETQYF. CDR3 DNA: TGCGCCAGCAGCATGACGACTAGCGGGGAAGAGACCCAGTACTTC.

The chain couples TRBV5-1 to TRBJ2-5; 8 bases map to TRBD1. Germline CDR1 and CDR2: SGHRS and YFSETQ. This CDR3 spans 14 amino acids. The J segment lost 1 base and the V segment lost 7 bases, leaving 6 bases of the junction unmatched. This chain's CDR3 is CASRSQGAQETQYF. The CDR3 nucleotides are TGCGCCAGCCGTTCGCAGGGGGCCCAAGAGACCCAGTACTTC.

This clone was counted once. CDR3 residues: CASSLASGGRNNSPLHF. The DNA for the CDR3 is TGTGCCAGCAGCTTGGCCTCGGGGGGGCGGAACAATTCACCCCTCCACTTT. The chain employs TRBV5-6 and TRBJ1-6; TRBD1 is a possible D gene (6 bases). V was cut by 0 bases and J by 7 bases, with 17 bases left in between. Germline V gene lookup returns CDR1 SGHDT and CDR2 YYEEEE. The CDR3 is 17 amino acids.

This rearrangement joins TRBV15 to TRBJ2-1, with TRBD1 identical over 7 bases. The V and J ends lost 1 base and 7 bases, in that order; junction bases with no gene match: 4. There are 14 residues in the CDR3. Germline CDR1 is LNHNV and CDR2 is YYDKDF (reference sequence). CDR3 DNA: TGTGCCACCAGCAGAGGGGTGACAGGGAATGAGCAGTTCTTC. Translated: CATSRGVTGNEQFF.

This chain links TRBV2 with TRBJ2-2; a possible D gene is TRBD2 (6 bases). The germline V gene has CDR1 SNHLY and CDR2 FYNNEI. V was shortened by 8 bases and J by 6 bases, with 19 bases between the two germline ends. The CDR3 extends over 15 amino acids. The CDR3 spells CASSPGPGGAGELFF. CDR3 nucleotides: TGTGCCAGCTCACCGGGACCCGGAGGGGCCGGGGAGCTGTTTTTT.

The J gene is TRBJ2-3, the V gene TRBV5-1; 10 nucleotides line up with TRBD1. Germline CDR1 SGHRS, CDR2 YFSETQ. The CDR3 runs to 16 residues. V was clipped by 4 bases and J by 3 bases; unmatched bases: 8. The CDR3 region is CASSLGTGVGTDTQYF. The CDR3 DNA reads as TGCGCCAGCAGCCTTGGGACAGGGGTGGGGACAGATACGCAGTATTTT.

The rearrangement links TRBV1 to TRBJ2-7; the table names TRBD2, a call not compared with the DNA. TRBV1 is given as a pseudogene. This CDR3 comprises 14 residues. The CDR3 DNA sequence: TGCACCAGCAGCCCGAGCGGGCGTTCCTACGAGCAGTACTTC. Translated, it gives CTSSPSGRSYEQYF.

The chain recombines TRBV28 with TRBJ1-1, with D hard to call. CDR3 size: 17 residues. From germline, CDR1 is MDHEN and CDR2 SYDVKM. Trimming stripped 4 bases from V and 1 base from J, with 19 bases between. CDR3 DNA: TGTGCCAGCAGTTCCTTTAGCGTGGGCAGGTCGAACACTGAAGCTTTCTTT. Its translation is CASSSFSVGRSNTEAFF. Full variable domain (outside the CDR3, taken from reference TRBV28 and TRBJ1-1): DVKVTQSSRYLVKRTGEKVFLECVQDMDHENMFWYRQDPGLGLRLIYFSYDVKMKEKGDIPEGYSVSREKKERFSLILESASTNQTSMYLCASSSFSVGRSNTEAFFGQGTRLTVV.

The rearrangement uses TRBV7-8 and TRBJ1-2; D may be TRBD1 (6 bases). CDR3 length: 15 amino acids. Germline V gives CDR1 SGHVS, CDR2 FQNEAQ. With 2 bases removed from V and 5 bases from J, the gap between germline ends came to 15 bases. This chain's CDR3 is CASSLKRDITYGYTF. The CDR3 DNA reads as TGTGCCAGCAGCTTAAAGAGGGACATCACGTATGGCTACACCTTC. The entire variable domain, with the rest obtained from reference TRBV7-8 and TRBJ1-2, is as follows: GAGVSQSPRYKVAKRGQDVALRCDPISGHVSLFWYQQALGQGPEFLTYFQNEAQLDKSGLPSDRFFAERPEGSVSTLKIQRTQQEDSAVYLCASSLKRDITYGYTFGSGTRLTVV.

The rearrangement uses TRBV3-1 (or the pseudogene TRBV3-2) and TRBJ2-3; 8 positions agree with TRBD1. From germline, CDR1 is LGHDT and CDR2 YNNKEL (reference sequence). The CDR3 runs to 14 residues. The V and J ends lost 7 bases and 5 bases, in that order; junction bases with no gene match: 8. The CDR3: CASILTGGEDTQYF. In DNA, the CDR3 is TGTGCCAGCATCCTAACAGGGGGAGAAGATACGCAGTATTTT.

The V and J genes are TRBV5-6 and TRBJ2-7; a weak D match, TRBD2 (5 bases). The V gene lost 4 bases and the J gene lost 2 bases, with 10 bases spanning the gap. Germline CDR1 and CDR2: SGHDT and YYEEEE. The CDR3 consists of 13 residues. The chain's CDR3 is CASSGLTTYEQYF. The CDR3 region has the DNA TGTGCCAGCAGCGGACTTACAACCTACGAGCAGTACTTC.

The V call is TRBV7-3, the J call TRBJ1-6; possible D gene TRBD1, 6 bases. V shed 2 bases and J shed 7 bases, with 12 bases lying between them. Germline lookup yields CDR1 SGHTA and CDR2 FQGTGA. This CDR3 has 15 amino acids. CDR3: CASSLSGTRNSPLHF. As DNA, the CDR3 is TGTGCCAGCAGCTTATCCGGGACAAGGAATTCACCCCTCCACTTT. Combining the CDR3 with reference TRBV7-3 and TRBJ1-6 gives the whole variable domain GAGVSQTPSNKVTEKGKYVELRCDPISGHTALYWYRQSLGQGPEFLIYFQGTGAADDSGLPNDRFFAVRPEGSVSTLKIQRTERGDSAVYLCASSLSGTRNSPLHFGNGTRLTVT.

In its sample, this clone was seen once. The J gene is TRBJ2-1, the V gene TRBV6-4, with 9 nucleotides matching TRBD2. The CDR3 sequence is 16 residues long. Germline CDR1 reads MRHNA; CDR2 reads SNTAGT. V trimming: 6 bases; J trimming: 4 bases; junction bases outside the gene matches: 10. The CDR3 DNA sequence: TGTGCCAGCAGGGCCCGCGCGGGGGGGGGTTACAATGAGCAGTTCTTC. Its protein is CASRARAGGGYNEQFF.

This chain uses TRBV6-5 with TRBJ2-7; 8 nucleotides agree with TRBD2. Per the germline V gene, CDR1 is MNHEY and CDR2 is SVGAGI. The length of the CDR3 is 14 residues. The V gene end was trimmed by 6 bases and the J gene end by 0 bases; junction bases not matched to a gene: 4. CDR3 amino acids: CASSIAGISYEQYF. The CDR3 coding sequence is TGTGCCAGCAGCATAGCGGGGATCTCCTACGAGCAGTACTTC.

The V call is TRBV6-4, the J call TRBJ1-2; maybe TRBD1 (5 bases). The CDR3 is 14 residues long. The V gene's germline CDR1 is MRHNA and CDR2 SNTAGT. Trimming stripped 2 bases from V and 7 bases from J, with 14 bases between. CDR3 in DNA: TGTGCCAGCAGTGACGTCCAGGGAAGGGGTGGCTACACCTTC. This sequence encodes CASSDVQGRGGYTF.

This clone was counted once. The CDR3 region is CAWRKIGTSGGLALEQYF. CDR3 in DNA: TGTGCCTGGAGGAAAATCGGGACTAGCGGGGGACTAGCCTTGGAGCAGTACTTC. V usage is TRBV30 and J usage is TRBJ2-7; 14 nucleotides line up with TRBD2. The ends lost 3 bases at V and 7 bases at J; junction bases unmatched: 17. CDR1 GTSNPN and CDR2 SVGIG come from the germline V gene (reference sequence). The CDR3 sequence is 18 residues long.

The rearrangement joins TRBV30 to TRBJ2-7; TRBD2 matches at 7 bases. The length of the CDR3 is 14 residues. Trimming cost V 0 bases and J 3 bases; bases outside gene matches: 5. The germline V gene encodes CDR1 GTSNPN and CDR2 SVGIG (reference sequence). CDR3 amino acids: CAWSVPGGFYEQYF. The CDR3 coding sequence is TGTGCCTGGAGTGTACCCGGGGGGTTCTACGAGCAGTACTTC.

The chain links TRBV12-3 or TRBV12-4 to TRBJ1-1; a possible D gene is TRBD1 (6 bases). The CDR3 is made up of 13 amino acids. The ends were cut back, 9 bases at V and 1 base at J, with 12 bases in the middle. CDR3 sequence: CASCRGPNTEAFF. The CDR3 coding sequence is TGTGCCAGTTGCAGGGGCCCGAACACTGAAGCTTTCTTT.